These T cell receptor beta chains were read from a single sample in a study of OX40 agonist ivuxolimab in advanced cancers. Only in-frame clones appear in the TCRdb table, and some are missing; sequencing was by immunoSEQ multiplex PCR. The data show 100,000 to 150,000 clones, with around 92% seen just once and 0.7% to 0.9% held by the top ten. The source material was CD4+ or CD8+ T cells sorted from blood, sampled in a trial of the OX40 agonist ivuxolimab. These receptor sequences come from an adult with an advanced solid tumor such as melanoma, head and neck, liver or kidney cancer. The CDR3 runs from the conserved cysteine through the conserved F or W. A D gene is named only where the DNA matches it firmly. The size field is filled for only some rows; it gives once, few, many or a size class.

clone size: .
V gene: TRBV9
D gene: .
J gene: TRBJ2-1
CDR3 DNA: TGTGCCAGCAGCGTAGCTACTGGGTTTCCGTTCTTC
CDR3 protein: CASSVATGFPFF

clone size: .
V gene: TRBV28
D gene: .
J gene: TRBJ1-4
CDR3 DNA: TGTGCCAGCATCTTTAATGAAAAACTGTTTTTT
CDR3 protein: CASIFNEKLFF

clone size: .
V gene: TRBV18
D gene: TRBD1
J gene: TRBJ1-1
CDR3 DNA: TGTGCCAGCTCACCCCCGCCAGGGGGGAACACTGAAGCTTTCTTT
CDR3 protein: CASSPPPGGNTEAFF

clone size: .
V gene: TRBV19
D gene: .
J gene: TRBJ1-2
CDR3 DNA: TGTGCCAGTAGTATCCTGGCAGTGAACTATGGCTACACCTTC
CDR3 protein: CASSILAVNYGYTF

clone size: .
V gene: TRBV5-1
D gene: TRBD1
J gene: TRBJ1-5
CDR3 DNA: TGCGCCAGCAGCTTGGAAGGGGGCAGCAATCAGCCCCAGCATTTT
CDR3 protein: CASSLEGGSNQPQHF

clone size: .
V gene: TRBV28
D gene: TRBD1
J gene: TRBJ1-2
CDR3 DNA: TGTGCCAGCAGCCCCGGGACAGCGGGCTATGGCTACACCTTC
CDR3 protein: CASSPGTAGYGYTF

clone size: .
V gene: TRBV28
D gene: .
J gene: TRBJ1-3
CDR3 DNA: TGTGCCAGCACCGCCCAGGACAGCTCTGGAAACACCATATATTTT
CDR3 protein: CASTAQDSSGNTIYF

clone size: .
V gene: TRBV6-5
D gene: .
J gene: TRBJ1-5
CDR3 DNA: TGTGCCAGCAGTTTAGGGGGGGCTTATAGCAATCAGCCCCAGCATTTT
CDR3 protein: CASSLGGAYSNQPQHF

clone size: .
V gene: TRBV27
D gene: .
J gene: TRBJ2-3
CDR3 DNA: TGTGCCAGCAGTTTTTGGACGGGCGATAGAGATACGCAGTATTTT
CDR3 protein: CASSFWTGDRDTQYF

clone size: .
V gene: TRBV18
D gene: .
J gene: TRBJ1-4
CDR3 DNA: TGTGCCAGCTCACCAGGGGGAGGAAATAATGAAAAACTGTTTTTT
CDR3 protein: CASSPGGGNNEKLFF

clone size: .
V gene: TRBV29-1
D gene: .
J gene: TRBJ1-4
CDR3 DNA: TGCAGCGTACCCTCAGAGGGAAAACTGTTTTTT
CDR3 protein: CSVPSEGKLFF

clone size: .
V gene: TRBV13
D gene: TRBD1
J gene: TRBJ1-4
CDR3 DNA: TGTGCCAGCACCTTGGAGGGGGCAGGTGAAAAACTGTTTTTT
CDR3 protein: CASTLEGAGEKLFF

clone size: .
V gene: TRBV7-3
D gene: TRBD1
J gene: TRBJ2-7
CDR3 DNA: TGTGCCAGCAGTTCGGACAGGGGAAACGAGCAGTACTTC
CDR3 protein: CASSSDRGNEQYF

clone size: .
V gene: TRBV30
D gene: .
J gene: TRBJ1-5
CDR3 DNA: TGTGCCTGGAGTGGGGCGGACGGCAATCAGCCCCAGCATTTT
CDR3 protein: CAWSGADGNQPQHF

clone size: .
V gene: TRBV7-2
D gene: .
J gene: TRBJ2-1
CDR3 DNA: TGTGCCAGCAGCTTAGATTTCCAGTCCTACAATGAGCAGTTCTTC
CDR3 protein: CASSLDFQSYNEQFF

clone size: .
V gene: TRBV11-3
D gene: TRBD2
J gene: TRBJ2-5
CDR3 DNA: TGTGCCAGCAGCGCCACTGGGAGACTAGCGGGAGTAACAGAGACCCAGTACTTC
CDR3 protein: CASSATGRLAGVTETQYF

clone size: .
V gene: TRBV5-1
D gene: .
J gene: TRBJ2-1
CDR3 DNA: TGCGCCAGCAGCTCCTTAGGCACAGGGGGGGTTTACAATGAGCAGTTCTTC
CDR3 protein: CASSSLGTGGVYNEQFF

clone size: .
V gene: TRBV7-2
D gene: TRBD2
J gene: TRBJ2-5
CDR3 DNA: TGTGCCAGCAGCTTAGTGTGGTATAGGGGCGGGAGAGGTGGAGAGACCCAGTACTTC
CDR3 protein: CASSLVWYRGGRGGETQYF

clone size: .
V gene: TRBV5-1
D gene: TRBD1
J gene: TRBJ2-7
CDR3 DNA: TGCGCCAGCAGCCGAACCGGGACAGGGTCCTACGAGCAGTACTTC
CDR3 protein: CASSRTGTGSYEQYF

clone size: once
V gene: TRBV7-6
D gene: TRBD1
J gene: TRBJ1-5
CDR3 DNA: TGTGCCAGCAGCCCGGGACAGGGGGCGAGGGCAGGTCAGCCCCAGCATTTT
CDR3 protein: CASSPGQGARAGQPQHF

clone size: .
V gene: TRBV27
D gene: .
J gene: TRBJ2-5
CDR3 DNA: TGTGCCAGCAGCCCATCGTCAGGGAAATTTGAGACCCAGTACTTC
CDR3 protein: CASSPSSGKFETQYF

clone size: .
V gene: TRBV5-1
D gene: .
J gene: TRBJ2-5
CDR3 DNA: TGCGCCAGCAGCTTGAGGGCCCAGGCAGGGAATCAAGAGACCCAGTACTTC
CDR3 protein: CASSLRAQAGNQETQYF

clone size: few
V gene: TRBV19
D gene: .
J gene: TRBJ1-2
CDR3 DNA: TGTGCCAGTAGTATGAGGGAAAGCTACACCTTC
CDR3 protein: CASSMRESYTF

clone size: .
V gene: TRBV9
D gene: .
J gene: TRBJ2-5
CDR3 DNA: TGTGCCAGCAGCGTAGGTGACCTGTGGGGGCAAGAGACCCAGTACTTC
CDR3 protein: CASSVGDLWGQETQYF

clone size: .
V gene: TRBV19
D gene: .
J gene: TRBJ1-2
CDR3 DNA: TGTGCCAGTAGGTCGGGGTCGGGGGGGAATTACGGCTACACCTTC
CDR3 protein: CASRSGSGGNYGYTF

clone size: .
V gene: TRBV7-9
D gene: .
J gene: TRBJ2-7
CDR3 DNA: TGTGCCAGCACCCCCCGGGCCGGCGCCTACGAGCAGTACTTC
CDR3 protein: CASTPRAGAYEQYF

clone size: once
V gene: TRBV7-2
D gene: .
J gene: TRBJ1-6
CDR3 DNA: TGTGCCAGCAGCCTCAAATTCGGCGGTTCACCCCTCCACTTT
CDR3 protein: CASSLKFGGSPLHF

clone size: .
V gene: TRBV5-5
D gene: .
J gene: TRBJ2-6
CDR3 DNA: TGTGCCAGCATACCACCTCTCCGCTCTGGGGCCAACGTCCTGACTTTC
CDR3 protein: CASIPPLRSGANVLTF

clone size: .
V gene: TRBV7-2
D gene: TRBD2
J gene: TRBJ2-5
CDR3 DNA: TGTGCCAGCAGCTTAGGGGGAGGGAGGGAGACCCAGTACTTC
CDR3 protein: CASSLGGGRETQYF

clone size: .
V gene: TRBV9
D gene: TRBD1
J gene: TRBJ1-2
CDR3 DNA: TGTGCCAGCAGCCCCGAGGTGACAGGGGTCTATGGCTACACCTTC
CDR3 protein: CASSPEVTGVYGYTF

clone size: .
V gene: TRBV6-4
D gene: .
J gene: TRBJ2-3
CDR3 DNA: TGTGCCAGCAGTGAAAGAACTAGCTCGGATACGCAGTATTTT
CDR3 protein: CASSERTSSDTQYF

clone size: .
V gene: TRBV6-5
D gene: .
J gene: TRBJ1-3
CDR3 DNA: TGTGCCAGCAGTTACTCGTACGGGGTTTCTGGAAACACCATATATTTT
CDR3 protein: CASSYSYGVSGNTIYF

clone size: .
V gene: TRBV10-3
D gene: TRBD2
J gene: TRBJ2-2
CDR3 DNA: TGTGCCATCAGTGGAAAAGCGGGAGGGCCCGGCGGGGAGCTGTTTTTT
CDR3 protein: CAISGKAGGPGGELFF

clone size: .
V gene: TRBV11-2
D gene: .
J gene: TRBJ2-7
CDR3 DNA: TGTGCCAGCAGCTTAGCTCTGAGTTATCCCCACTACGAGCAGTACTTC
CDR3 protein: CASSLALSYPHYEQYF

clone size: .
V gene: TRBV6-6
D gene: .
J gene: TRBJ2-7
CDR3 DNA: TGTGCCAGCAGTAATTACAGGGCTGGCTACGAGCAGTACTTC
CDR3 protein: CASSNYRAGYEQYF

clone size: .
V gene: TRBV6-5
D gene: TRBD1
J gene: TRBJ1-1
CDR3 DNA: TGTGCCAGCAGTTACGGACAGGACACTGAAGCTTTCTTT
CDR3 protein: CASSYGQDTEAFF

clone size: .
V gene: TRBV10-3
D gene: .
J gene: TRBJ1-1
CDR3 DNA: TGTGCCATCAGTGTGAGGGCCACCGACACTGAAGCTTTCTTT
CDR3 protein: CAISVRATDTEAFF

clone size: .
V gene: TRBV5-1
D gene: .
J gene: TRBJ1-5
CDR3 DNA: TGCGCCAGCAGCTCAGGAGATAGCAATCAGCCCCAGCATTTT
CDR3 protein: CASSSGDSNQPQHF

clone size: .
V gene: TRBV18
D gene: TRBD2
J gene: TRBJ2-1
CDR3 DNA: TGTGCCAGCTCACCAAGAGGGCTAGCGGGTACGGATGAGCAGTTCTTC
CDR3 protein: CASSPRGLAGTDEQFF

clone size: .
V gene: TRBV19
D gene: TRBD1
J gene: TRBJ1-5
CDR3 DNA: TGTGCCAGTACCCAGACAGGGGCGGTTGGTCAGCCCCAGCATTTT
CDR3 protein: CASTQTGAVGQPQHF

clone size: .
V gene: TRBV9
D gene: .
J gene: TRBJ2-3
CDR3 DNA: TGTGCCAGCAGCGTAGGAGAGGGAGTCTTTGGTACGCAGTATTTT
CDR3 protein: CASSVGEGVFGTQYF

clone size: .
V gene: TRBV28
D gene: .
J gene: TRBJ1-5
CDR3 DNA: TGTGCCAGCAGTTCCGGAAGGGGTAGCAATCAGCCCCAGCATTTT
CDR3 protein: CASSSGRGSNQPQHF

clone size: .
V gene: TRBV5-1
D gene: .
J gene: TRBJ1-1
CDR3 DNA: TGCGCCAGCAGCTTGGAGGCCGCCACTACGGGGTCTGAAGCTTTCTTT
CDR3 protein: CASSLEAATTGSEAFF

clone size: once
V gene: TRBV7-2
D gene: TRBD2
J gene: TRBJ2-1
CDR3 DNA: TGTGCCAGCAGCGGCCCTAGCGGGAGTTATGCTGAGCAGTTCTTC
CDR3 protein: CASSGPSGSYAEQFF

clone size: .
V gene: TRBV18
D gene: .
J gene: TRBJ1-1
CDR3 DNA: TGTGCCAGCTCAAGGGACACGGCGGAGTCCACTGAAGCTTTCTTT
CDR3 protein: CASSRDTAESTEAFF

clone size: .
V gene: TRBV11-2
D gene: .
J gene: TRBJ1-2
CDR3 DNA: TGTGCCAGCAGCTCCTCAGGGCTTGGCTACACCTTC
CDR3 protein: CASSSSGLGYTF

clone size: .
V gene: TRBV7-2
D gene: .
J gene: TRBJ1-3
CDR3 DNA: TGTGCCAGCAGCTTAATCAGGGCCAGCTCTGGAAACACCATATATTTT
CDR3 protein: CASSLIRASSGNTIYF

clone size: .
V gene: TRBV5-6
D gene: .
J gene: TRBJ2-7
CDR3 DNA: TGTGCCAGCAGCTTGCAGTACAGGGTCAGGTCCCACGAGCAGTACTTC
CDR3 protein: CASSLQYRVRSHEQYF

clone size: .
V gene: TRBV27
D gene: .
J gene: TRBJ1-2
CDR3 DNA: TGTGCCAGCAGTTTATATCCGACAGGAATTGGCTACACCTTC
CDR3 protein: CASSLYPTGIGYTF

clone size: once
V gene: TRBV6-5
D gene: TRBD1
J gene: TRBJ1-5
CDR3 DNA: TGTGCCAGCAGTCCGGGGACAGGGGGTCATCAGCCCCAGCATTTT
CDR3 protein: CASSPGTGGHQPQHF